This T cell receptor (beta chain) derives from a study of somatic mutations in cytotoxic T cells in rheumatoid arthritis listed by TCRdb under 2017. Context from the whole study: Before any treatment started and right after they were diagnosed, patients gave peripheral blood samples (approximately 33 ml EDTA). Sorted V beta1+ cells also underwent TCRB sequencing, and some V beta antibody-stained T-cell populations were flow-sorted at nearly 100% purity on a FACSAria II or Sony SH800. Whether expanded CD8+ T-cell clones in untreated, newly diagnosed rheumatoid arthritis carry somatic mutations was the study question, and clonality was characterized with TCRB deep sequencing. A total of 65 or so rheumatoid arthritis patients and 20 or so healthy controls underwent TCRB deep sequencing. Patient and control groups had essentially identical median ages. Study-wide findings and limitations: The slight TRBV07 underrepresentation in patients was not adjusted for multiple comparisons. CD8+ clonality increased with age in patients (Spearman r of about 0.45) but not in healthy controls. The antigen targets of the expanded CD8+ clones were unknown, and absence from virus-specific databases did not rule out viral specificity. There was no significant difference in CD8+ T-cell clonality between rheumatoid arthritis patients and age-matched healthy controls. In about an eighth of the roughly 60 patients the largest CD8+ clone exceeded 20% of CD8+ cells, and several identical CD8+ TCRB sequences were shared between blood and synovial fluid.

The CDR3, from cysteine to phenylalanine, totals 15 residues. This entry keeps only the CDR3 DNA: 45 bases, framed from base 1. CDR1 SEHNR and CDR2 FQNEAQ are derived from the germline V gene (reference sequence). Cut back by 7 bases and 4 bases, the V and J ends lie 19 bases apart. This clone was detected only once. Its antigen target is currently unknown. No qualities accompany the bases; no much larger clone lies one base away. Genomic DNA underwent TCRB CDR3 sequencing using the immunoSEQ assay. The original pipeline was this. When patient CD8+ clones exceeding 1% were checked against published virus-specific TCRB sequences, only a few matched. Only productive TCRB rearrangements were included in the analyses. A clone was defined by a unique TCRB CDR3 sequence, and clonality was computed as a productive clonality index based on Shannon entropy. To calculate repertoire overlap between two samples, the template counts of each clone were considered relative to each sample's total templates. A correlation with a Spearman r of approximately 0.58 was found between V-gene usage by flow cytometry and V-gene usage by TCRB sequencing. The clones in this table, taken by TCRdb from immuneACCESS, are in-frame only. Not every clone is retained; where verified, under half of the shortfall comes from an unresolved V gene, and the cause of the rest is unknown. The D gene and trimming were derived from the DNA, and the V and J assignments and clone size from that table. Across this sample there are about 23,000 clones, with 70% to 90% seen only once. In total, the top ten clones hold 3.8% of the sample.

Flow cytometry confirmed the purity of CD4+ and CD8+ cells that had been isolated by positive magnetic bead selection on an AutoMACS. Clonal expansions were first screened by flow cytometry with a TCR V beta antibody panel, then characterized by TCRB deep sequencing of sorted CD8+ fractions. Isolation of peripheral blood mononuclear cells was done through Ficoll-Paque PLUS density gradient separation. Nucleospin Tissue or Tissue XS kits were used to extract DNA from CD4-enriched, CD8-enriched or PBMC samples, and a Qubit 2.0 fluorometer was used for quantification. The sequence was collected from an adult with rheumatoid arthritis. The sample consisted of CD8+ T cells sorted from blood. This chain is built from TRBV7-9 and TRBJ1-1, with the D gene not confidently named. CDR3 protein: CASNDYPEVGTEAFF. DNA sequence: TGTGCCAGCAACGATTACCCGGAGGTGGGCACTGAAGCTTTCTTT.